The T cell receptor beta chain described here comes from a study of pediatric ulcerative colitis. This was a survey-level run. Assay used: immunoSEQ multiplex PCR; TCRdb lists only in-frame clones, some missing. This table has tens of thousands of clones, around four fifths appearing once. During colonoscopy, one to two rectal pinch biopsies were collected. Study findings and constraints: Two rectal CDR3 clonotypes occurred in all ulcerative colitis patients.

The CDR3 totals 18 residues. Unmatched junction bases numbered 8, after V lost 1 base and J lost 1 base. CDR1 is ENHRY and CDR2 is SYGVKD in the germline V gene. On this clone itself: The antigen is not known.

The chain recombines TRBV10-3 with TRBJ2-1; 9 bases match TRBD1. This clonotype originated in a boy younger than 18 with moderate ulcerative colitis. Material for sequencing was gut tissue. CDR3 nucleotides: TGTGCCATCAGTGAGTTGATCACCGGGACAGGGTCCTACAATGAGCAGTTCTTC. Encoded protein: CAISELITGTGSYNEQFF.